What follows are 21 T cell receptor beta chains derived from one specimen sequenced in a study of Tregs in tolerant kidney transplant recipients. Recipients received nonmyeloablative bone marrow transplants from related graft donors, with transient mixed chimerism. Assay: immunoSEQ multiplex PCR; the TCRdb copy retains only in-frame clones and omits some. The repertoire shows 25,000 to 35,000 clones; the top ten hold under 2%. This specimen was CD4+ T cells from blood (PBMCs), taken 24 months after the transplant. The receptors derive from a human patient who received a combined kidney and bone marrow transplant. The T cells may partly be graft donor cells.

Note on this clone: Read data end 3 residues before the CDR3 end; the end is taken from the germline J gene. The rearrangement uses TRBV20-1 and TRBJ1-1, with D tentatively TRBD1 (5 bases). Germline values: CDR1 DFQATT, CDR2 SNEGSKA (reference sequence). V lost 3 bases, J lost 7 bases, and 9 bases lay in between. The CDR3 covers 11 residues. The CDR3 sequence is CSASPDSEAFF. The CDR3 DNA, read in part, is TGCAGTGCTAGCCCAGACAGTGAA.

In the case of this clone: The read stops 3 residues short of the end of the CDR3; the missing end is completed from the germline J gene. The chain joins TRBV4-1 to TRBJ2-2; 8 positions agree with TRBD2. V dropped 1 base and J dropped 1; count of bases not matched to a gene: 5. This CDR3 spans 17 amino acids. Germline lookup yields CDR1 MGHRA and CDR2 YSYEKL. The CDR3 is CASSQGASGLNTGELFF. The part of the CDR3 DNA that was read is TGCGCCAGCAGCCAAGGGGCTAGCGGGCTGAACACCGGGGAG.

As for this clone: The read terminates 3 residues ahead of where the CDR3 ends, so the germline J gene completes it. The chain couples TRBV29-1 to TRBJ2-7, with 12 bases aligning to TRBD2. This CDR3 is built from 16 residues. Germline CDR1 is SQVTM and CDR2 is ANQGSEA. V trimming: 4 bases; J trimming: 4 bases; junction bases outside the gene matches: 11. The CDR3 bases that were read are TGCAGCGTTGCCCAGACTAGCGGGAGCCTTTCTTACGAG. Its translation: CSVAQTSGSLSYE. The CDR3 as a whole reads CSVAQTSGSLSYEQYF.

Comments on this clone: The read stops 3 residues short of the end of the CDR3; the missing end is completed from the germline J gene. V gene TRBV7-2 combines with J gene TRBJ2-7; D is uncertain. Trimming left V 2 bases short and J 3 bases short, with 11 bases between. CDR1 and CDR2 from the germline V gene are SGHTA and FQGNSA. This CDR3 has 14 residues. Incomplete CDR3 DNA: TGTGCCAGCAGCTTACAGGAGATAGTCTACGAG. It specifies CASSLQEIVYE. The CDR3 reads in full as CASSLQEIVYEQYF.

About this clone: The read terminates 3 residues before the CDR3 end, so the remaining end is supplied by the germline J gene. The rearrangement joins TRBV20-1 to TRBJ2-7; the D gene is possibly TRBD2 (6 bases). Germline-derived CDR1 and CDR2 are DFQATT and SNEGSKA (reference sequence). This CDR3 is 15 amino acids long. V shed 0 bases and J shed 1 base, with 13 bases lying between them. CDR3 DNA, as far as it was read: TGCAGTGCTAGAGATAGCGGAGGGAGGTCCTACGAG. Amino acids: CSARDSGGRSYE. The entire CDR3 is CSARDSGGRSYEQYF.

The CDR3 bases that were read are TGTGCCAGCTCACCCGTTTCCTTTGGGGCCACTGAA. Its translation is CASSPVSFGATE. The complete CDR3 reads CASSPVSFGATEAFF. This chain uses TRBV18 with TRBJ1-1; D might be TRBD1 (5 bases). The read comes to an end 3 residues before the CDR3 does, leaving the germline J gene to fill in the end. V lost 3 bases and J lost 4, with 15 bases in between. The CDR3 consists of 15 residues. Germline V gene sequence: CDR1 KGHSH, CDR2 LQKENI.

On this clone: The observed sequence ends 3 residues before the CDR3 terminus, with the missing tail filled in from the germline J gene. The gene calls are TRBV2 and TRBJ1-1, with no clear D. The CDR3 has 12 amino acids. V lost 0 bases to trimming and J lost 6 bases, with 5 bases between them. Germline CDR1 SNHLY, CDR2 FYNNEI. The CDR3 loop reads CASSEAVSEAFF. The CDR3 DNA, read in part, is TGTGCCAGCAGTGAAGCCGTCTCTGAA.

With respect to this clone: A junction boundary mismatches the germline segment, possibly from a read error. The read gets to within 3 residues of the CDR3 end, and the germline J gene fills in the rest. This sequence joins TRBV12-3 or TRBV12-4 and TRBJ2-2, with 8 bases aligning to TRBD1. This CDR3 is built from 16 residues. The CDR3 bases that were read are TGTGCTAGCAGGTCAGGACAGGGAGGGAACACCGGGGAG. This gives the protein CASRSGQGGNTGE. The complete CDR3 reads CASRSGQGGNTGELFF.

As regards this clone: The read comes to an end 3 residues before the CDR3 does, leaving the germline J gene to fill in the end. This rearrangement joins TRBV30 to TRBJ1-5; D not resolved. V lost 0 bases, J lost 5 bases, and 8 bases lay in between. There are 13 residues in the CDR3. From germline, CDR1 is GTSNPN and CDR2 SVGIG (reference sequence). The CDR3 loop is CAWSVGWDQPQHF. The sequenced part of the CDR3 DNA is TGTGCCTGGAGTGTAGGGTGGGATCAGCCC.

Of note for this clone: The observed sequence ends 3 residues before the CDR3 terminus, with the missing tail filled in from the germline J gene. The chain links TRBV18 to TRBJ1-1; D not resolved. The CDR3 has 15 amino acids. Per germline, CDR1 KGHSH and CDR2 LQKENI. The ends were cut back, 3 bases at V and 1 base at J, with 12 bases in the middle. The CDR3 DNA, read in part, is TGTGCCAGCTCACCCGGACTGAAACAGAACACTGAA. It is translated as CASSPGLKQNTE. The complete CDR3 reads CASSPGLKQNTEAFF.

For this clone: The read ends 3 residues early relative to the CDR3; the germline J gene fills the gap. The gene calls are TRBV5-1 and TRBJ2-7; 9 positions match TRBD1. V was clipped by 4 bases and J by 3 bases; unmatched bases: 8. CDR3 length: 15 amino acids. Germline assignment: CDR1 SGHRS and CDR2 YFSETQ. CDR3 DNA, as far as it was read: TGCGCCAGCAGCCGGCCGGGACAGGGCTTCTACGAG. Amino acids: CASSRPGQGFYE. From start to end, the CDR3 is CASSRPGQGFYEQYF.

Remarks on this clone: The CDR3 end lies 3 residues beyond the end of the read and is filled in from the germline J gene. The J gene is TRBJ2-5, the V gene TRBV20-1; D unclear. This CDR3 region has 13 residues. V dropped 0 bases and J dropped 2 bases, with 7 bases sitting between them. The germline V gene encodes CDR1 DFQATT and CDR2 SNEGSKA (reference sequence). The CDR3 bases that were read are TGCAGTGCTAGAGAGGCCCCTCAAGAGACC. Its protein product is CSAREAPQET. The whole CDR3 reads CSAREAPQETQYF.

Note on this clone: From the germline J gene comes the end of the CDR3, since the read stops 3 residues before it. This chain connects TRBV13 to TRBJ1-1; D gene uncertain. Trimming stripped 1 base from V and 1 base from J, with 4 bases between. This CDR3 contains 13 residues. Germline V CDR1 and CDR2: PRHDT, FYEKMQ (reference sequence). Partial CDR3 DNA: TGTGCCAGCAGCTTAGTTCGGAACACTGAA. It specifies CASSLVRNTE. The CDR3 in its entirety is CASSLVRNTEAFF.

On this clone itself: The CDR3 goes on 3 residues after the read ends, and that part is filled in from the germline J gene. The V call is TRBV5-3, the J call TRBJ2-1, with 12 bases matching TRBD2. TRBV5-3 carries the ORF label, with uncertain function. Losses at the gene ends were 4 bases for V and 3 bases for J; bases not matched to a gene: 2. This CDR3 has 15 residues. The CDR3: CARSQGLAGYNEQFF. The part of the CDR3 DNA that was read is TGTGCCAGAAGCCAGGGACTAGCGGGCTACAATGAG.

Frequency places this clone as medium-sized. The read terminates 3 residues before the CDR3 end, so the remaining end is supplied by the germline J gene. The chain employs TRBV20-1 and TRBJ2-3; D possibly corresponds to TRBD2 (5 bases). CDR1 is DFQATT and CDR2 is SNEGSKA in the germline V gene (reference sequence). The ends were cut back, 5 bases at V and 5 bases at J, with 20 bases in the middle. The CDR3 is 15 amino acids. Incomplete CDR3 DNA: TGCAGTGCTTCCTCTCGTATGAGCGGAGGAGATACG. It is translated as CSASSRMSGGDT. The whole CDR3 protein reads CSASSRMSGGDTQYF.

Points on this clone: The read stops 3 residues short of the end of the CDR3; the missing end is completed from the germline J gene. The rearrangement uses TRBV7-2 and TRBJ2-1; tentative D call: TRBD2 (6 bases). Trimming left V 3 bases short and J 9 bases short, with 9 bases between. The CDR3 sequence is 12 residues long. The V gene's germline CDR1 is SGHTA and CDR2 FQGNSA. CDR3 DNA (partial): TGTGCCAGCAGCTTCGGGACTGCTGAG. This sequence encodes CASSFGTAE. The whole CDR3 protein reads CASSFGTAEQFF. Full variable domain (rest looked up from reference TRBV7-2 and TRBJ2-1): GAGVSQSPSNKVTEKGKDVELRCDPISGHTALYWYRQSLGQGLEFLIYFQGNSAPDKSGLPSDRFSAERTGGSVSTLTIQRTQQEDSAVYLCASSFGTAEQFFGPGTRLTVL.

Remarks on this clone: The read halts 3 residues ahead of the CDR3 end, with the missing end drawn from the germline J gene. This rearrangement joins TRBV28 to TRBJ1-1, with 7 nucleotides matching TRBD1. Germline values: CDR1 MDHEN, CDR2 SYDVKM. The CDR3 totals 11 residues. CDR3 residues: CASSLRGDAFF. The part of the CDR3 DNA that was read is TGTGCCAGCAGCCTCAGGGGGGAT.

With regard to this clone: The CDR3 end falls 3 residues outside the read, so it is completed with the germline J gene. The chain uses TRBV10-1 and TRBJ2-2; D remains ambiguous. V was clipped by 3 bases and J by 2 bases, with 13 bases between them. The CDR3 runs 16 residues. Germline values: CDR1 WNHNN, CDR2 SYGVQD (reference sequence). CDR3 sequence: CASSESQLINTGELFF. The DNA read from the CDR3 is TGCGCCAGCAGTGAATCACAGCTTATTAACACCGGGGAG.

To note about this clone: Read coverage stops 3 residues before the CDR3 terminus; the germline J gene supplies the remainder. The rearrangement joins TRBV11-2 to TRBJ1-1, with D maybe TRBD1 (6 bases). Trimming pared 7 bases from V and 6 bases from J, leaving 15 bases between. The CDR3 covers 13 residues. The germline gives CDR1 SGHAT, CDR2 FQNNGV. CDR3 in amino acids: CASTRDTRAEAFF. CDR3 bases read: TGTGCCAGCACCCGGGACACGAGAGCTGAA.

Worth noting for this clone: The read stops 3 residues short of the end of the CDR3; the missing end is completed from the germline J gene. This chain joins TRBV19 and TRBJ1-5, with D unclear. CDR1 LNHDA and CDR2 SQIVND come from the germline V gene (reference sequence). V lost 3 bases and J 1 base, leaving 10 bases between the germline ends. This CDR3 spans 15 amino acids. The CDR3 loop reads CASSIRSVSNQPQHF. The sequenced CDR3 bases are TGTGCCAGTAGTATCCGGTCGGTGAGCAATCAGCCC.

In regard to this clone: The read terminates 3 residues ahead of where the CDR3 ends, so the germline J gene completes it. The same CDR3 can be traced to other DNA sequences in this sample. The rearrangement joins TRBV6-2 or TRBV6-3 to TRBJ2-2; D is unclear. V was pared by 6 bases and J by 3 bases, with 8 bases between. Germline CDR1 and CDR2: MNHEY and SVGEGT. The CDR3 contains 13 residues. Partial CDR3 DNA: TGTGCCAGCAGCCAGGAAGACACCGGGGAG. It is translated as CASSQEDTGE. The whole CDR3 reads CASSQEDTGELFF.